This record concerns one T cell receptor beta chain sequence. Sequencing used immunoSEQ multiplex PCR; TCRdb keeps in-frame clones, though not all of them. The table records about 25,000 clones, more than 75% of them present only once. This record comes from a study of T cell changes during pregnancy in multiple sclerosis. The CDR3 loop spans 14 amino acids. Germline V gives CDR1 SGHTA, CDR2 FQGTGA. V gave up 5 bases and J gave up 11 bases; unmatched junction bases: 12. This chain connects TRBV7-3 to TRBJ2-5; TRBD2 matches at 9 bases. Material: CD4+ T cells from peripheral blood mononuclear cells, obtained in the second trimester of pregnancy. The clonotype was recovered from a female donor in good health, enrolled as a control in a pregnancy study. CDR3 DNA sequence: TGTGCCAGCAGCCCCGTTGGTAGCGGGAGTCAACAGTACTTC. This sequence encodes CASSPVGSGSQQYF.